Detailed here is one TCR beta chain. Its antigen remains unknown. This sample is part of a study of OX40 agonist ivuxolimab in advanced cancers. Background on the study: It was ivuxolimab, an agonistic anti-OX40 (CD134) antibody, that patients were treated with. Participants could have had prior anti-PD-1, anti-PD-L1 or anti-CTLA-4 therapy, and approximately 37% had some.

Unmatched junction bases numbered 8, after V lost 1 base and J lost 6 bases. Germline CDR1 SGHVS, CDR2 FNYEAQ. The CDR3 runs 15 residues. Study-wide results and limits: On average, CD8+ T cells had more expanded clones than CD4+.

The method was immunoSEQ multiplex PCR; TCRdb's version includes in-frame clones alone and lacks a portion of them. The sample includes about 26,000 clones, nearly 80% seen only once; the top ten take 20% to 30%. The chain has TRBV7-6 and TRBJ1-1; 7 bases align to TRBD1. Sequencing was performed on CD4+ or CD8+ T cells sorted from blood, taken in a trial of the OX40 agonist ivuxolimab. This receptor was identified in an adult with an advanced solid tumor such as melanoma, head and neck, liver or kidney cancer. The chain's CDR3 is CASSLGAGGSAEAFF. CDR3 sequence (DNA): TGTGCCAGCAGCTTAGGGGCAGGGGGATCCGCTGAAGCTTTCTTT.